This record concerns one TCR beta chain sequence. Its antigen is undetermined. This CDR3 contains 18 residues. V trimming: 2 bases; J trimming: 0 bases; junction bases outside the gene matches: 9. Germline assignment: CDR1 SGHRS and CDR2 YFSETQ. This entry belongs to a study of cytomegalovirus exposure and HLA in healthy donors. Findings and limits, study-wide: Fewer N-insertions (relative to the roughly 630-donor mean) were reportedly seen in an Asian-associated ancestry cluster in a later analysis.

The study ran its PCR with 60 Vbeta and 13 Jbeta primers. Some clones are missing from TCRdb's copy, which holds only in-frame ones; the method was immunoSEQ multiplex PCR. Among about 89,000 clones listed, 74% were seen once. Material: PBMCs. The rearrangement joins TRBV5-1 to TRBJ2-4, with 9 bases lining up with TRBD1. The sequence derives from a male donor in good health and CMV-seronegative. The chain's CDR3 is CASSLGQGWGLAKNIQYF. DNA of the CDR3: TGCGCCAGCAGCTTAGGACAGGGGTGGGGTCTAGCCAAAAACATTCAGTACTTC.